This entry describes one TCR beta chain. Its target is unknown. These data come from a study of shared clonotypes between healthy human individuals. This CDR3 comprises 14 residues. Germline V gene lookup returns CDR1 SGHDT and CDR2 YYEEEE. The V gene lost 1 base and the J gene lost 7 bases, with 15 bases spanning the gap. Study results and caveats: Although depth was large, rarefaction showed that sequencing of the sorted subsets was incomplete.

Naive CD8 cells, CD45RO-negative and positively selected for CCR7, excluded terminally differentiated effector memory CD45RA+ cells. The donor cohort consisted entirely of Caucasian adults residing in Nashville, Tennessee. Sequencing used immunoSEQ multiplex PCR; TCRdb keeps in-frame clones, though not all of them. The sample lists roughly 1,800,000 clones, approximately 94% occurring once. The chain carries TRBV5-6 and TRBJ2-7; tentative D call: TRBD1 (6 bases). The TCR originated in a man between 18 and 29 years old in good health. The source material was naive CD8+ T cells sorted from blood. In DNA, the CDR3 is TGTGCCAGCAGCTTGTCTGGGACACTGTGGGAGCAGTACTTC. It codes for CASSLSGTLWEQYF.